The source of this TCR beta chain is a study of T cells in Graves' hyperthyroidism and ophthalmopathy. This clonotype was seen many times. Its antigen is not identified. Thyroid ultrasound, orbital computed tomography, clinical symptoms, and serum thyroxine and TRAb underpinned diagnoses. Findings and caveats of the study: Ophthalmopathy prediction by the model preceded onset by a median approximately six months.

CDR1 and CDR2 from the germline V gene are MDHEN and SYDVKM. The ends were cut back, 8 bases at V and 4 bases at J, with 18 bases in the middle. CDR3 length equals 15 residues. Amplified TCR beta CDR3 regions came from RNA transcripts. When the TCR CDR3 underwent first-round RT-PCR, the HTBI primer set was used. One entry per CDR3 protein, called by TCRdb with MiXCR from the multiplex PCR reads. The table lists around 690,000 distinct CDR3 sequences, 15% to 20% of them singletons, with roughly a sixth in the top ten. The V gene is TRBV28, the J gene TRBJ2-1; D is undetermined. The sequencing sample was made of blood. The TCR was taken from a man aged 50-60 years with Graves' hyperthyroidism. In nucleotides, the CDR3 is TGTGCCAGCTCCGCACCGCCTTTTCCTTACAATGAGCAGTTCTTC. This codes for CASSAPPFPYNEQFF. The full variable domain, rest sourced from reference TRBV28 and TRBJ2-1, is DVKVTQSSRYLVKRTGEKVFLECVQDMDHENMFWYRQDPGLGLRLIYFSYDVKMKEKGDIPEGYSVSREKKERFSLILESASTNQTSMYLCASSAPPFPYNEQFFGPGTRLTVL.